This passage covers 21 T cell receptor beta chains from one sample sequenced in a study of OX40 agonist ivuxolimab in advanced cancers. Measured with immunoSEQ multiplex PCR; TCRdb has only the in-frame clones, and not every one. The data show about 69,000 clones, with about three quarters seen just once and approximately 2.5% held by the top ten. Here the sequenced sample was CD4+ or CD8+ T cells sorted from blood, taken in a trial of the OX40 agonist ivuxolimab. The receptors here all came from an adult with an advanced solid tumor such as melanoma, head and neck, liver or kidney cancer.

The chain joins TRBV2 to TRBJ1-1; D ambiguous. The V end lost 3 bases, the J end lost 0 bases, and 8 bases lay between the germline ends. Germline V gene lookup returns CDR1 SNHLY and CDR2 FYNNEI. CDR3 length: 14 amino acids. CDR3 sequence (DNA): TGTGCCAGCAGTGAGTGGAACCTGAACACTGAAGCTTTCTTT. Its translation: CASSEWNLNTEAFF.

This chain links TRBV28 with TRBJ1-2; no clear D. CDR1 is MDHEN and CDR2 is SYDVKM in the germline V gene. V gave up 4 bases and J gave up 8 bases, with 14 bases separating them. The CDR3 contains 13 residues. The CDR3 region is CASSSTIFFGYTF. CDR3 in DNA: TGTGCCAGCAGTTCGACCATCTTTTTCGGCTACACCTTC.

The V call is TRBV5-1, the J call TRBJ2-7, with 10 bases that match TRBD1. The junction had 4 bases not matched to a gene; V was cut back by 0 bases and J by 1 base. Germline V gene sequence: CDR1 SGHRS, CDR2 YFSETQ. The CDR3 consists of 16 residues. CDR3: CASSLGDRGPSYEQYF. The DNA of the CDR3 is TGCGCCAGCAGCTTGGGGGACAGGGGCCCATCCTACGAGCAGTACTTC.

In its sample, this clone was seen once. The chain joins TRBV10-3 to TRBJ1-1; TRBD1 aligns across 7 bases. V gave up 4 bases and J gave up 1 base; unmatched junction bases: 6. Looked up from germline, CDR1 is ENHRY and CDR2 is SYGVKD. The CDR3 is 15 amino acids. The CDR3 region is CAISVEGAGNTEAFF. For the CDR3, the DNA is TGTGCCATCAGTGTGGAGGGGGCAGGGAACACTGAAGCTTTCTTT.

This chain uses TRBV2 with TRBJ2-1, with TRBD2 matching over 7 bases. CDR1 and CDR2 (germline): SNHLY, FYNNEI. V dropped 4 bases and J dropped 15; count of bases not matched to a gene: 9. CDR3 length equals 12 residues. The CDR3, as DNA: TGTGCCAGCAGTGGGACTAGGGATCGGCGGTTCTTC. It yields the protein CASSGTRDRRFF.

The rearrangement uses TRBV10-2 and TRBJ1-3; D might be TRBD1 (5 bases). Per germline, CDR1 WSHSY and CDR2 SAAADI. V gave up 4 bases and J gave up 1 base, with 5 bases separating them. The CDR3 extends over 13 amino acids. The CDR3: CASSGGSGNTIYF. The CDR3 bases are TGCGCCAGCAGTGGGGGGTCTGGAAACACCATATATTTT.

This chain uses TRBV6-5 with TRBJ2-6, with a weak D call TRBD1 (6 bases). V was shortened by 8 bases and J by 4 bases, with 12 bases between the two germline ends. There are 14 residues in the CDR3. The germline V gene has CDR1 MNHEY and CDR2 SVGAGI. For the CDR3, the DNA is TGTGCCAGCTCCAGGGGTGAAGGGGCCAACGTCCTGACTTTC. It specifies CASSRGEGANVLTF.

The V and J genes are TRBV5-1 and TRBJ1-4; 9 positions agree with TRBD1. CDR1 and CDR2 from the germline V gene are SGHRS and YFSETQ. The V segment lost 4 bases and the J segment 2 bases; nucleotides outside the gene matches: 6. The CDR3 runs 16 residues. In DNA form, the CDR3 reads TGCGCCAGCAGCATGATACAGGGGGCTACTAATGAAAAACTGTTTTTT. Its translation: CASSMIQGATNEKLFF.

The chain couples TRBV2 to TRBJ1-1; 10 bases line up with TRBD1. V gave up 6 bases and J gave up 5 bases; unmatched junction bases: 6. Germline CDR1 reads SNHLY; CDR2 reads FYNNEI. The length of the CDR3 is 14 residues. The CDR3 is CASRTGGARTEAFF. In DNA, the CDR3 is TGTGCCAGCAGGACAGGGGGCGCAAGGACTGAAGCTTTCTTT.

CDR3 loop: CAWKTTNEKLFF. The CDR3 coding sequence is TGTGCCTGGAAGACAACTAATGAAAAACTGTTTTTT. The genes are TRBV30 and TRBJ1-4; D unresolved. CDR1 and CDR2 (germline): GTSNPN, SVGIG (reference sequence). Trimming cost V 4 bases and J 0 bases, with 3 bases left between them. This CDR3 is 12 amino acids long.

The V call is TRBV7-6, the J call TRBJ1-4; no definite D call. Germline lookup yields CDR1 SGHVS and CDR2 FNYEAQ. V was cut by 1 base and J by 0 bases, with 9 bases left in between. This CDR3 has 16 amino acids. The CDR3, as DNA: TGTGCCAGCAGCTTAGGCGGCCGCACAACTAATGAAAAACTGTTTTTT. Encoded protein: CASSLGGRTTNEKLFF.

The gene calls are TRBV27 and TRBJ1-4; TRBD1 might be the D (5 bases). From germline, CDR1 is MNHEY and CDR2 SMNVEV (reference sequence). The CDR3 runs to 17 residues. Trimming cost V 5 bases and J 7 bases, with 23 bases left between them. This chain's CDR3 is CASSPLHRTRRGEKLFF. Here the CDR3 DNA reads TGTGCCAGCAGTCCACTTCACCGCACCAGGAGGGGTGAAAAACTGTTTTTT.

This chain links TRBV9 with TRBJ2-1; TRBD2 aligns across 9 bases. There are 18 residues in the CDR3. The trim removed 1 base at V and 0 bases at J, leaving 8 bases unmatched. Germline CDR1 reads SGDLS; CDR2 reads YYNGEE. CDR3 nucleotides: TGTGCCAGCAGCGTAAGAGGAGCGGGAGGAAACTCCTACAATGAGCAGTTCTTC. This translates into CASSVRGAGGNSYNEQFF.

The chain links TRBV9 to TRBJ2-3; TRBD2 matches 7 bases. V lost 1 base, J lost 0 bases, and 2 bases stayed unmatched. The germline V gene encodes CDR1 SGDLS and CDR2 YYNGEE. CDR3 size: 15 residues. The CDR3 sequence is CASSVISGSTDTQYF. Written as DNA, the CDR3 is TGTGCCAGCAGCGTAATTAGCGGGAGCACAGATACGCAGTATTTT.

This clone was counted once. The rearrangement uses TRBV5-1 and TRBJ2-1; 7 bases are a match to TRBD2. V shed 3 bases, J shed 1 base, and the junction held 4 bases outside the gene matches. This CDR3 is built from 15 residues. The V gene's germline CDR1 is SGHRS and CDR2 YFSETQ. CDR3 bases: TGCGCCAGCAGCTACGGGGGAGGGTCCTACAATGAGCAGTTCTTC. Translated: CASSYGGGSYNEQFF.

The chain couples TRBV5-4 to TRBJ1-2, with D perhaps TRBD1 (6 bases). This CDR3 contains 14 residues. Germline CDR1 and CDR2: SGHNT and YYREEE (reference sequence). V was cut by 0 bases and J by 2 bases, with 8 bases left in between. As DNA, the CDR3 is TGTGCCAGCAGCTTGGCCGGACAGAACTATGGCTACACCTTC. Translating gives CASSLAGQNYGYTF.

The V and J genes are TRBV30 and TRBJ2-5, with D unresolved. The J call may be mistaken, given a closer DNA end match to TRBJ2-7. There are 13 residues in the CDR3. CDR1 is GTSNPN, CDR2 SVGIG, per germline (reference sequence). As DNA, the CDR3 is TGTGCCTGGATTGGGGTTATTAGGGACGAGCAGTACTTC. This encodes CAWIGVIRDEQYF.

The chain couples TRBV13 to TRBJ1-4; a weak D match, TRBD1 (5 bases). From germline, CDR1 is PRHDT and CDR2 FYEKMQ (reference sequence). CDR3 length equals 13 residues. The V end lost 5 bases, the J end lost 5 bases, and 9 bases lay between the germline ends. Here the CDR3 reads CASSIRGNEKLFF. As DNA, the CDR3 is TGTGCCAGCAGCATTAGGGGAAATGAAAAACTGTTTTTT.

V usage is TRBV6-1 and J usage is TRBJ2-6; a weak D match, TRBD1 (6 bases). This CDR3 spans 16 amino acids. Germline-derived CDR1 and CDR2 are MNHNS and SASEGT. Trimming pared 1 base from V and 4 bases from J, leaving 11 bases between. The CDR3, as DNA: TGTGCCAGCAGTGAAGAGGGGGTTGTGGGGGCCAACGTCCTGACTTTC. It specifies CASSEEGVVGANVLTF.

V usage is TRBV18 and J usage is TRBJ2-7; D not certain. The germline V gene encodes CDR1 KGHSH and CDR2 LQKENI. The CDR3 covers 14 residues. Trimming cost V 1 base and J 3 bases, with 10 bases left between them. The CDR3 DNA reads as TGTGCCAGCTCACCACGGGTAGGGAACTACGAGCAGTACTTC. Its translation: CASSPRVGNYEQYF.

The genes are TRBV11-2 and TRBJ2-2; D gene unclear. Germline V gene data show CDR1 as SGHAT and CDR2 as FQNNGV. There are 14 residues in the CDR3. Trimming removed 5 bases from V and 0 bases from J, with 7 bases in between. Written as DNA, the CDR3 is TGTGCCAGCAGCCCTATTACGAACACCGGGGAGCTGTTTTTT. This encodes CASSPITNTGELFF. The full variable domain, rest sourced from reference TRBV11-2 and TRBJ2-2, is EAGVAQSPRYKIIEKRQSVAFWCNPISGHATLYWYQQILGQGPKLLIQFQNNGVVDDSQLPKDRFSAERLKGVDSTLKIQPAKLEDSAVYLCASSPITNTGELFFGEGSRLTVL.